One sample yielded the 20 T cell receptor beta chains listed below, sequenced in a study of T-cell reconstitution after alpha-beta-depleted transplantation in children. A library of TCRbeta sequences, prepared with unique molecular identifiers, was generated. TCRdb processed the PCR reads anew with MiXCR; each CDR3 protein has one entry. The repertoire consists of about 580,000 distinct CDR3 sequences, with under 25% occurring once and the leading ten covering roughly 14%. The source material was PBMCs, mostly from graft donor cells, sampled 360 days after TCRalphabeta/CD19-depleted stem cell transplant. The source is a boy in the first two years of life who had a stem cell transplant for acute myeloid leukemia, so the T cells may come from the graft donor.

This sequence joins TRBV7-2 and TRBJ2-1; weak D call: TRBD2 (5 bases). The CDR3 is made up of 16 amino acids. V shed 5 bases and J shed 0 bases, with 14 bases lying between them. Germline CDR1 SGHTA, CDR2 FQGNSA. The CDR3 sequence: CASSPSGRSSYNEQFF. The CDR3 nucleotides are TGTGCCAGCAGCCCCAGCGGCCGCAGCTCCTACAATGAGCAGTTCTTC.

This clonotype was seen many times. V gene TRBV20-1 combines with J gene TRBJ2-7, with 10 bases aligning to TRBD1. CDR1 DFQATT and CDR2 SNEGSKA come from the germline V gene (reference sequence). The CDR3 loop spans 12 amino acids. CDR3 DNA sequence: TGCAGCGCGAGGACAGGGGGCTACGAGCAGTACTTC. Its protein product is CSARTGGYEQYF.

The sample holds many counts of this clonotype. V usage is TRBV29-1 and J usage is TRBJ2-2; D unresolved. V was pared by 3 bases and J by 0 bases, with 8 bases between. From germline, CDR1 is SQVTM and CDR2 ANQGSEA. This CDR3 comprises 14 residues. The CDR3 bases are TGCAGCGTTGAGTGGGGTCCGAACACCGGGGAGCTGTTTTTT. Its translation is CSVEWGPNTGELFF.

This clonotype appeared many times. This rearrangement joins TRBV20-1 to TRBJ2-1, with TRBD1 matching over 8 bases. V gave up 2 bases and J gave up 2 bases; unmatched junction bases: 5. Per the germline V gene, CDR1 is DFQATT and CDR2 is SNEGSKA (reference sequence). The CDR3 spans 15 residues. The CDR3: CSARRGQATYNEQFF. CDR3 bases: TGCAGTGCTAGAAGGGGACAGGCCACCTACAATGAGCAGTTCTTC.

In its sample, this clonotype was seen many times. The chain joins TRBV3-1 to TRBJ1-1, with a tentative D call TRBD1 (6 bases). V was trimmed by 0 bases and J by 4 bases, leaving 9 bases between them. CDR1 and CDR2 from the germline V gene are LGHDT and YNNKEL (reference sequence). The CDR3 consists of 14 residues. This CDR3 reads CASSQEQGSTEAFF. CDR3 in DNA: TGTGCCAGCAGCCAAGAGCAGGGGAGCACTGAAGCTTTCTTT. Supplemented by reference TRBV3-1 and TRBJ1-1, the full variable domain reads DTAVSQTPKYLVTQMGNDKSIKCEQNLGHDTMYWYKQDSKKFLKIMFSYNNKELIINETVPNRFSPKSPDKAHLNLHINSLELGDSAVYFCASSQEQGSTEAFFGQGTRLTVV.

Only a few counts were recorded for this clonotype. The chain has TRBV7-6 and TRBJ2-2, with D hard to call. This CDR3 contains 14 residues. Between the trimmed V and J ends, which lost 2 bases and 2 bases, there was a span of 6 bases. From germline, CDR1 is SGHVS and CDR2 FNYEAQ. The CDR3 DNA follows: TGTGCCAGCAGCTTATCTACAAACACCGGGGAGCTGTTTTTT. This encodes CASSLSTNTGELFF.

This clonotype has at least ten counts. V usage is TRBV7-2 and J usage is TRBJ2-1; no clear D. Germline V gene data show CDR1 as SGHTA and CDR2 as FQGNSA. Deletions cut 1 base from V and 9 bases from J, with 10 bases between. This CDR3 spans 13 amino acids. The CDR3 here is CASSLVLAREQFF. The CDR3 DNA reads TGTGCCAGCAGCTTAGTGTTGGCGCGTGAGCAGTTCTTC. Together with reference TRBV7-2 and TRBJ2-1, the CDR3 gives the full variable domain: GAGVSQSPSNKVTEKGKDVELRCDPISGHTALYWYRQSLGQGLEFLIYFQGNSAPDKSGLPSDRFSAERTGGSVSTLTIQRTQQEDSAVYLCASSLVLAREQFFGPGTRLTVL.

This clonotype was seen only a few times. The genes are TRBV4-2 and TRBJ2-5; D ambiguous. The V end lost 1 base, the J end lost 3 bases, and 9 bases lay between the germline ends. This CDR3 has 14 amino acids. The germline CDR1 and CDR2 sequences are LGHNA and YNFKEQ. CDR3 sequence (DNA): TGTGCCAGCAGCCAAGTCGGGCGAGAAGAGACCCAGTACTTC. This gives the protein CASSQVGREETQYF.

This clonotype was detected only once. J is TRBJ1-5 and V is TRBV11-1; D not certain. The CDR3 spans 18 residues. Trimming pared 5 bases from V and 7 bases from J, leaving 27 bases between. The germline V gene encodes CDR1 SGHAT and CDR2 FQDESV (reference sequence). In nucleotides, the CDR3 is TGTGCCAGCAGCCCACCTTTGGGCGAATGGATCGGCTTACAGCCCCAGCATTTT. It translates to CASSPPLGEWIGLQPQHF.

J is TRBJ2-1 and V is TRBV7-9; the match to TRBD2 covers 8 bases. V gave up 4 bases and J gave up 3 bases; unmatched junction bases: 11. The CDR3 spans 17 residues. The germline gives CDR1 SEHNR, CDR2 FQNEAQ (reference sequence). The CDR3 region has the DNA TGTGCCAGCAGCTCCCACCTTCTAGCGGGTAGCTACAATGAGCAGTTCTTC. Protein sequence: CASSSHLLAGSYNEQFF.

Ten or more counts support this clonotype. V is TRBV27 and J is TRBJ2-3; D is uncertain. The CDR3 runs 15 residues. V was pared by 3 bases and J by 1 base, with 11 bases between. Per the germline V gene, CDR1 is MNHEY and CDR2 is SMNVEV (reference sequence). In nucleotides, the CDR3 is TGTGCCAGCAGTTTTATTGGGTTCCGCACAGATACGCAGTATTTT. It encodes CASSFIGFRTDTQYF.

This clonotype was found a few times. This chain links TRBV6-1 with TRBJ2-7; D perhaps matches TRBD1 (6 bases). Trimming took 5 bases from V and 4 from J, leaving 15 bases between them. From germline, CDR1 is MNHNS and CDR2 SASEGT. The CDR3 sequence is 14 residues long. CDR3 coding DNA: TGTGCCAGCAGTAAAACAGGGATATGGTACGAGCAGTACTTC. Amino acids: CASSKTGIWYEQYF.

This clonotype was seen a few times. The CDR3 reads CASSYSKGSGNTIYF. The CDR3 DNA sequence: TGTGCCAGCAGTTACTCGAAGGGGTCTGGAAACACCATATATTTT. The chain links TRBV6-5 to TRBJ1-3; perhaps TRBD1 as D (5 bases). Trimming took 0 bases from V and 1 from J, leaving 7 bases between them. The CDR3 extends over 15 amino acids. Germline V gene data show CDR1 as MNHEY and CDR2 as SVGAGI.

This clonotype was observed many times. J is TRBJ2-5 and V is TRBV20-1, with D possibly TRBD2 on 6 matching bases. V was trimmed by 2 bases and J by 7 bases, leaving 14 bases between them. Germline V gene lookup returns CDR1 DFQATT and CDR2 SNEGSKA (reference sequence). CDR3 length equals 13 residues. The CDR3 region is CSARRQGGGTQYF. The CDR3 DNA follows: TGCAGTGCTAGAAGGCAGGGAGGCGGGACCCAGTACTTC.

In DNA, the CDR3 is TGTGCCAGCCAAACTAGTTACCCGAATGAGCAGTTCTTC. This gives the protein CASQTSYPNEQFF. The rearrangement links TRBV12-3 or TRBV12-4 to TRBJ2-1, with a possible D match to TRBD2 (5 bases). The CDR3 has 13 residues. V dropped 8 bases and J dropped 7 bases, with 15 bases sitting between them.

This clonotype was picked up a small number of times. The chain uses TRBV29-1 and TRBJ2-1; 8 bases agree with TRBD2. V was pared by 5 bases and J by 8 bases, with 11 bases of the junction left unmatched. The CDR3 contains 14 residues. CDR1 and CDR2 from the germline V gene are SQVTM and ANQGSEA. The DNA for the CDR3 is TGCAGCGTTCTCTTTAGCGGGAATAGAGATGAGCAGTTCTTC. Translation: CSVLFSGNRDEQFF.

This clonotype was recorded many times. The chain carries TRBV4-3 and TRBJ2-2; 7 positions agree with TRBD1. The CDR3 contains 16 residues. Germline CDR1 LGHNA, CDR2 YSLEER. Trimming at V came to 0 bases and at J to 3 bases, leaving 4 bases not matched to a gene. The CDR3 protein is CASSQERGQYTGELFF. CDR3 in DNA: TGCGCCAGCAGCCAAGAGAGGGGGCAATACACCGGGGAGCTGTTTTTT.

This clonotype was detected only a few times. V and J are TRBV20-1 and TRBJ2-2; D is tentatively TRBD1 or TRBD2 (5 bases each). CDR3 length equals 13 residues. Trimming took 3 bases from V and 12 from J, leaving 17 bases between them. Germline assignment: CDR1 DFQATT and CDR2 SNEGSKA (reference sequence). This CDR3 reads CSASSQPGPQLFF. In DNA, the CDR3 is TGCAGTGCTAGCTCCCAACCGGGACCCCAGCTGTTTTTT.

The gene calls are TRBV9 and TRBJ2-1, with 9 bases lining up with TRBD2. CDR1 and CDR2 from the germline V gene are SGDLS and YYNGEE. The CDR3 totals 17 residues. V lost 0 bases and J lost 4; bases outside the gene matches: 8. The DNA of the CDR3 is TGTGCCAGCAGCGTAGTGGCAGCGGGGGGCTTATACAATGAGCAGTTCTTC. Residues: CASSVVAAGGLYNEQFF.

The CDR3 DNA reads TGTGCCAGCAGTGAAAGGACTAGCGGGGGCTCCCCCTACGAGCAGTACTTC. It yields the protein CASSERTSGGSPYEQYF. V and J are TRBV25-1 and TRBJ2-7, with TRBD2 matching over 13 bases. The CDR3 length is 17 residues. V lost 2 bases, J lost 2 bases, and 6 bases stayed unmatched. Germline V gene sequence: CDR1 MGHDK, CDR2 SYGVNS.